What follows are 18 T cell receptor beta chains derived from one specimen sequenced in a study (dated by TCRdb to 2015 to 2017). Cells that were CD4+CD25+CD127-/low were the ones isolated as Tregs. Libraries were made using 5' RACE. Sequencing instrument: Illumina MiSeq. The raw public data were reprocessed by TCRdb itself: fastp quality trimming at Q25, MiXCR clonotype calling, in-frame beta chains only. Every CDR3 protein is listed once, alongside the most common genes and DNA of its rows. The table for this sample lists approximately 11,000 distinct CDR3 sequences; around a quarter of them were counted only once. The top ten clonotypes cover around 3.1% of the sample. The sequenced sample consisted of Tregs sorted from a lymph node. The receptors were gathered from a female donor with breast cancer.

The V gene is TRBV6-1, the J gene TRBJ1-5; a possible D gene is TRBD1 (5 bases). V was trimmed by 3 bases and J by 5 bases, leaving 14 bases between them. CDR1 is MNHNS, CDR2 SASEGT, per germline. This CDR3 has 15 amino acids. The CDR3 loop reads CASSDLMTDHQPQHF. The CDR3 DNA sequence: TGTGCCAGCAGTGACCTAATGACAGACCATCAGCCCCAGCATTTT.

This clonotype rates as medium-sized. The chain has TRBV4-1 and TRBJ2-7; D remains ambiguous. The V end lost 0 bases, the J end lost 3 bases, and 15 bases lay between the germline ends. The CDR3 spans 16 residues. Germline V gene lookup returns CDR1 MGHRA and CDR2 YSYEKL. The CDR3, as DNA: TGCGCCAGCAGCCAAGATGATAGTCAAGCCCTCTACGAGCAGTACTTC. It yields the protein CASSQDDSQALYEQYF.

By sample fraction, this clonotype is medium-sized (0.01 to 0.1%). CDR3 DNA sequence: TGTGCCAGCTCACCACCGTCAGGACAGGGGGACAGGGATGAGCAGTTCTTC. Its translation: CASSPPSGQGDRDEQFF. The genes are TRBV18 and TRBJ2-1; 10 bases are a match to TRBD1. The V segment lost 0 bases and the J segment 8 bases; nucleotides outside the gene matches: 10. Germline V gene lookup returns CDR1 KGHSH and CDR2 LQKENI. CDR3 length: 17 residues.

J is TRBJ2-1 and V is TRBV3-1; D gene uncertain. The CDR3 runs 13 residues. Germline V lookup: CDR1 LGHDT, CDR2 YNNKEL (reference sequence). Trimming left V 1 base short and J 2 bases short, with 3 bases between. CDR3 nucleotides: TGTGCCAGCAGCCAAGGTCCCTACAATGAGCAGTTCTTC. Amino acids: CASSQGPYNEQFF.

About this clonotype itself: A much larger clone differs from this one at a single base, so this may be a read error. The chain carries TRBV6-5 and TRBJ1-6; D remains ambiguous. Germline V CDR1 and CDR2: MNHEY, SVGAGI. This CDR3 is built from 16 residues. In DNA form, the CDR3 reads TGTACCAGCAGTTACAACCCTTACGTGGTCAATTCACCCCTCCACTTT. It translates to CTSSYNPYVVNSPLHF.

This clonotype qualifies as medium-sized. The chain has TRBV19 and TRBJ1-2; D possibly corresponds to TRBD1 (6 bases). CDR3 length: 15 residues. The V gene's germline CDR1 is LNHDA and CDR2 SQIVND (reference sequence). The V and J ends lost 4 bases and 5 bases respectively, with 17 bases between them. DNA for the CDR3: TGTGCCAGTAGTAGAGACCACCCCCAGGGGTATGGCTACACCTTC. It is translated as CASSRDHPQGYGYTF.

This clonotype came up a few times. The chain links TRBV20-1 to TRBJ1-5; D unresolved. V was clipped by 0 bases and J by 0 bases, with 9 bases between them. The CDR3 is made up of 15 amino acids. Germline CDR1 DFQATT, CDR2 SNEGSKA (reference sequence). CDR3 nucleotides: TGCAGTGCTAGAGAGAGCGACGTTAGCAATCAGCCCCAGCATTTT. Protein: CSARESDVSNQPQHF.

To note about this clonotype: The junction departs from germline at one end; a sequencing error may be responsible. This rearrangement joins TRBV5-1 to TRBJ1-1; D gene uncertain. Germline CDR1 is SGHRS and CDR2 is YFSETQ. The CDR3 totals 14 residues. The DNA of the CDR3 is TGCGCCAGCAGCTTAGCGGGATTTAACACTGAAGCTTTCTTC. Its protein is CASSLAGFNTEAFF.

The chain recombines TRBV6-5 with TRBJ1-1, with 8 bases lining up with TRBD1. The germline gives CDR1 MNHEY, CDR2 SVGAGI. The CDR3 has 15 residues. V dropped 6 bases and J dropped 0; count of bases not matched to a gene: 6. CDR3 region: CASRGTGGLNTEAFF. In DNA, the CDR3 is TGTGCCAGCAGGGGAACAGGGGGACTGAACACTGAAGCTTTCTTT.

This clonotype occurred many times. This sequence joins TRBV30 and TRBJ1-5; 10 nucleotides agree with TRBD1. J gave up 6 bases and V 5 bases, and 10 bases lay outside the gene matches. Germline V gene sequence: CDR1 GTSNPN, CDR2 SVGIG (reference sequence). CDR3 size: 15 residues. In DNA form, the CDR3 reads TGTGCCTGGGATATAGGACAGGGGGGTAGTCAGCCCCAGCATTTT. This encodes CAWDIGQGGSQPQHF.

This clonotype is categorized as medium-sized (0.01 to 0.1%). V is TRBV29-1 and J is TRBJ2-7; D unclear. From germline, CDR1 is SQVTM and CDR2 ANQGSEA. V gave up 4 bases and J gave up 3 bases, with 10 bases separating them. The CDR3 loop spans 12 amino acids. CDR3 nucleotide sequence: TGCAGCGTTGCTGACCACTACTACGAGCAGTACTTC. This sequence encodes CSVADHYYEQYF.

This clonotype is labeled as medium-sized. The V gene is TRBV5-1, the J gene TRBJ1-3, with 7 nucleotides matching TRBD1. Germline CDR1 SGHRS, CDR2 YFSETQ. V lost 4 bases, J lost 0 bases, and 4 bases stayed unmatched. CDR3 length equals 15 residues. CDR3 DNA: TGCGCCAGCAGCATAAACAGGGGCTCTGGAAACACCATATATTTT. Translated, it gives CASSINRGSGNTIYF.

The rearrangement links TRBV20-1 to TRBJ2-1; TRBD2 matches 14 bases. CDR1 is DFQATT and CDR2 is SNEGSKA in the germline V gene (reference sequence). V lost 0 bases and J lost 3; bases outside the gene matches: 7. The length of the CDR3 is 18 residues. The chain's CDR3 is CSARDFLTSGRGYNEQFF. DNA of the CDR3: TGCAGTGCTAGAGATTTTCTGACTAGCGGGAGGGGCTACAATGAGCAGTTCTTC.

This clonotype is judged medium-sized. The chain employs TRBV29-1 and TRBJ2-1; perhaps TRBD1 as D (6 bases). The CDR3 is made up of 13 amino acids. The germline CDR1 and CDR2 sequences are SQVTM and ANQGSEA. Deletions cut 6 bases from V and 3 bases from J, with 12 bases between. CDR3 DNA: TGCAGCGTACCAGGGGCAGACTACAATGAGCAGTTCTTC. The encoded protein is CSVPGADYNEQFF.

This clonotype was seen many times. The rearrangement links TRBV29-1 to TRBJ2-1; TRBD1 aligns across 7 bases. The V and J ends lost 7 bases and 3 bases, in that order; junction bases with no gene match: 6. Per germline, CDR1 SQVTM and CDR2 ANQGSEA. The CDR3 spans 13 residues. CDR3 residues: CSGRTGFYNEQFF. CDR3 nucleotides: TGCAGCGGACGGACAGGATTCTACAATGAGCAGTTCTTC.

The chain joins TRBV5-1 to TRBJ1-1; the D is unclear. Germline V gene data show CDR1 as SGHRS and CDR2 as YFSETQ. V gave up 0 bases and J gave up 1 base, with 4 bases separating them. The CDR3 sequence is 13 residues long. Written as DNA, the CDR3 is TGCGCCAGCAGCTTGGGGACGAACACTGAAGCTTTCTTT. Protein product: CASSLGTNTEAFF.

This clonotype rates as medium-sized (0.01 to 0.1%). This chain's CDR3 is CASSLAEPTDTQYF. CDR3 in DNA: TGTGCCAGCAGCTTAGCGGAGCCCACAGATACGCAGTATTTT. The rearrangement links TRBV7-9 to TRBJ2-3; no clear D. Germline CDR1 reads SEHNR; CDR2 reads FQNEAQ (reference sequence). Trimming removed 0 bases from V and 2 bases from J, with 6 bases in between. The CDR3 covers 14 residues.

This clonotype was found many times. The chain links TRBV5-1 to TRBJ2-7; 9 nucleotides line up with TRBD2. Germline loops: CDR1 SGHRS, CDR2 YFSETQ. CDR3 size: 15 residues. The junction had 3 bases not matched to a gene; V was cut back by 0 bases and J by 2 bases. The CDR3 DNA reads TGCGCCAGCAGCTTGGTGGTAGCGGGGGCCTACGAGCAGTACTTC. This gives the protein CASSLVVAGAYEQYF.